This TCR beta chain was profiled in a study of blood T cells in healthy people across ages. Whenever a sample was processed, at least 6 million PBMCs were isolated. For the second PCR, which ran for about 6 to 11 cycles, a sample-barcoded 5' primer and a J-beta primer mix were used. TCRdb independently ran MiXCR on the 5' RACE reads; one entry per CDR3 protein. Of approximately 1.5 million distinct CDR3 sequences detected, around 36% appear once; the ten largest clones hold approximately 10%. This clonotype was seen only once. Germline loops: CDR1 DFQATT, CDR2 SNEGSKA (reference sequence). V dropped 4 bases and J dropped 0 bases, with 6 bases sitting between them. The CDR3 is made up of 13 amino acids.

Sequencing was carried out using blood. This chain links TRBV20-1 with TRBJ1-4; the D is unclear. The TCR originated in a woman aged 30 to 39 in good health. The CDR3 sequence: CSAMASTNEKLFF. CDR3 nucleotides: TGCAGTGCTATGGCCTCAACTAATGAAAAACTGTTTTTT.